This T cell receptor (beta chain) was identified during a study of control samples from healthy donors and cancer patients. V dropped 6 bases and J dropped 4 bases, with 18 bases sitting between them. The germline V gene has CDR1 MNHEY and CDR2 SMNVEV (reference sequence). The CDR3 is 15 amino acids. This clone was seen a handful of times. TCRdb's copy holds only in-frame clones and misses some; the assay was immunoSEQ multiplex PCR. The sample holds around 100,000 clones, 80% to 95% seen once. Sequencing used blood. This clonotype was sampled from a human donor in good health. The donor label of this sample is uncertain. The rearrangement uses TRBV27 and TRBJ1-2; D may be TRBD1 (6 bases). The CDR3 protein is CASRPAQGTSYGYTF. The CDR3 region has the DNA TGTGCCAGCAGACCGGCTCAGGGGACAAGCTATGGCTACACCTTC.